The entry below describes one TCR beta chain. Its cognate antigen is unknown. This sample is part of a study of post-analysis software for immune sequencing data. Study-wide findings and caveats: The study found significantly lower normalized Chao1 diversity in multiple sclerosis patients than in controls. Five or six TRBV segments, TRBV5-6, TRBV5-1 and TRBV20-1 among them, were found more frequent in patients than controls.

The V gene's germline CDR1 is LGHNA and CDR2 YSLEER. The CDR3 consists of 18 residues. Trimming pared 4 bases from V and 1 base from J, leaving 22 bases between. Incorporated into the TCR beta cDNA libraries were unique molecular identifiers, which served to reduce PCR and sequencing biases. Via MiXCR, TCRdb re-called the PCR reads, giving one row per CDR3 protein. The repertoire holds 600,000 to 750,000 distinct CDR3 sequences, with around 60% as singletons. The specimen sequenced was blood. The sequence derives from a girl aged 2 to 9 with multiple sclerosis. The J gene is TRBJ2-5, the V gene TRBV4-3; the D gene is possibly TRBD2 (6 bases). This CDR3 reads CASSPRVAGKGFQETQYF. The CDR3 nucleotides are TGCGCCAGCAGCCCCCGGGTGGCGGGGAAGGGCTTCCAAGAGACCCAGTACTTC.